This paragraph covers one T cell receptor (beta chain) sequence. Its specificity is unknown. TCRdb fed the RT-PCR reads into MiXCR, producing one record per CDR3 protein. The data contain 450,000 to 600,000 distinct CDR3 sequences, about 7.2% of them singletons. This sample was included in a study of response to subunit inactivated influenza vaccine. Study-wide findings and caveats: Only a handful of new T cells, the authors suggested, are recruited with each seasonal influenza vaccination.

Germline CDR1 is MNHEY and CDR2 is SMNVEV (reference sequence). The CDR3 loop spans 16 amino acids. Trimming removed 5 bases from V and 1 base from J, with 16 bases in between. Sequenced material: PBMCs from blood, taken less than 30 months after vaccination. This TCR was recovered from a man aged 50 to 69 who received an inactivated influenza vaccine. The J gene is TRBJ2-3, the V gene TRBV27; weak D call: TRBD2 (7 bases). This CDR3 reads CASSLLGGPGTDTQYF. The DNA of the CDR3 is TGTGCCAGCAGTCTCCTCGGGGGGCCTGGCACAGATACGCAGTATTTT.